This T cell receptor beta chain was captured by sequencing in a study of blood T cell repertoires in COVID-19 (dated by TCRdb to the early 2020s). For the wider study: Samples from collaborators originated in the United States, Italy and Spain and spanned both the acute and convalescent phases of COVID-19. The prospective study material was composed of cDNA or gDNA derived from T cells, B-cell-depleted T cells, or PBMCs. The dataset comprised deeply sampled blood TCRbeta repertoires from subjects exposed to, actively infected with, or recovered from COVID-19. The repertoires were released in a freely available public database meant as a resource for research on the immune response to SARS-CoV-2. The samples were drawn from the first 160 participants of the ongoing ImmuneRACE study and from over 950 subjects provided by 6 global collaborators. A de-identified subject ID, COVID-19 status, age in years and sex were almost always included in the sample metadata. Where HLA class I and class II types were available, the types were taken from metadata supplied by the sample provider, not from assay-based typing. What the work shows at the level of the full study, not this receptor alone: How much clinical and demographic metadata was included differed by source and by participant, and the metadata was provided uncurated.

V is trimmed back by 3 bases and J by 0 bases, and the junction contains 3 bases that no gene match accounts for. The CDR3 measures 15 amino acids from cysteine to phenylalanine. Only CDR3 DNA remains: 45 bases, in frame from the first base. Reading the germline V gene gives CDR1 KGHSH and CDR2 LQKENI. This clone showed up just a few times. Its antigen is still unknown. Within one base of it there is no much larger clone, and no base qualities were kept. The collaborating institutions used their own protocols to collect whole blood in K2EDTA tubes. Collaborator samples were shipped for TCRbeta analysis as frozen whole blood, isolated PBMCs, or DNA extracted from either sample type. The immunoSEQ Assay, a bias-controlled multiplex PCR, was used to amplify TCRbeta CDR3 regions from genomic DNA. Per the source publication's procedure: Nucleated cell counts per sample were estimated from amplification of reference gene primers within the assay. To quantify the absolute abundance of each unique TCRbeta CDR3 rearrangement, sequence reads were collapsed and filtered. Productive Simpson clonality was computed per sample as the square root of Simpson's diversity index over productive rearrangements. TCRdb re-hosts the immuneACCESS table, in-frame sequences only. Its copies lack some clones; in the studies checked, an unresolved V gene accounts for under half of them, and the cause for the rest is not known. From that table come the V and J calls and clone size; the DNA was used to work out D and trimming. A total of 60,000 or so clones appear in this sample, 70% to 90% of them only once. The ten most abundant clones make up 15% of the sample.

The chain couples TRBV18 to TRBJ1-1; 8 nucleotides in the junction match TRBD1. The sample consisted of peripheral blood. The TCR comes from an elderly man with acute or convalescent COVID-19. The encoded CDR3 is CASSPRTGMNTEAFF. At the DNA level, the sequence is TGTGCCAGCTCACCCCGGACAGGGATGAACACTGAAGCTTTCTTT.